These 3 T cell receptor beta chains came from one sample sequenced in a study of cytomegalovirus exposure and HLA in healthy donors. The PCR had 60 Vbeta and 13 Jbeta primers. Profiled with immunoSEQ multiplex PCR; TCRdb holds only in-frame clones, not every one. The sample has 160,000 or so clones; roughly 80% are singletons. The specimen was PBMCs. Every receptor here comes from a male donor in good health and CMV-seropositive.

The chain carries TRBV5-6 and TRBJ1-2, with a tentative D call TRBD1 (5 bases). The CDR3 is 17 amino acids. The germline gives CDR1 SGHDT, CDR2 YYEEEE. With 2 bases removed from V and 4 bases from J, the gap between germline ends came to 21 bases. In DNA form, the CDR3 reads TGTGCCAGCAGCTTCCAGGCGGGACCTCGTTCGGGCTATGGCTACACCTTC. Its protein is CASSFQAGPRSGYGYTF.

The chain is built from TRBV14 and TRBJ2-3; 9 bases are shared with TRBD2. The trim removed 4 bases at V and 1 base at J, leaving 0 bases unmatched. The CDR3 has 14 amino acids. Looked up from germline, CDR1 is SGHDN and CDR2 is FVKESK. The CDR3 coding sequence is TGTGCCAGCAGCCTAGCGGGGGGCACAGATACGCAGTATTTT. Translated, it gives CASSLAGGTDTQYF.

V is TRBV7-9 and J is TRBJ2-1; 9 bases line up with TRBD1. CDR1 is SEHNR and CDR2 is FQNEAQ in the germline V gene (reference sequence). There are 15 residues in the CDR3. V gave up 5 bases and J gave up 6 bases; unmatched junction bases: 8. For the CDR3, the DNA is TGTGCCAGCAGCACAGGGGGCAACCGGGGCAATGAGCAGTTCTTC. It is translated as CASSTGGNRGNEQFF.